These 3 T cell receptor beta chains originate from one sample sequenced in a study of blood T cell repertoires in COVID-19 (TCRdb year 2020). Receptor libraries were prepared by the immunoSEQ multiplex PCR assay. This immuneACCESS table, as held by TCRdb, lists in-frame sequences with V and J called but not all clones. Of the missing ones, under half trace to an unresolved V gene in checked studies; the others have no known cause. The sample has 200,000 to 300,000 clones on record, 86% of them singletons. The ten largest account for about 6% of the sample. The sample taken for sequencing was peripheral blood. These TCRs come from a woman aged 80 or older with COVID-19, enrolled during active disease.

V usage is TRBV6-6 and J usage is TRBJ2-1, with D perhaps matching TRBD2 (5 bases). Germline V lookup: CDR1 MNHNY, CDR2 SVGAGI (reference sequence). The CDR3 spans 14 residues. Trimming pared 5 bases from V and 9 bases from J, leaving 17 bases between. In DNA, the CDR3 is TGTGCCAGCAGTCGTAGTGAGGGTGGCGGTGAGCAGTTCTTC. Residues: CASSRSEGGGEQFF.

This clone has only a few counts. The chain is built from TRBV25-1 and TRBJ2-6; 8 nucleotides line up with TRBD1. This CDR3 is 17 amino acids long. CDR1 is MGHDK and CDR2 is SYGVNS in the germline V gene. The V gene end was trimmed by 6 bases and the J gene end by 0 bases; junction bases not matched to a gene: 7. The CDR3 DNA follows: TGTGCCAGCAGCTCTGTACAGGGGGACTCTGGGGCCAACGTCCTGACTTTC. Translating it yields CASSSVQGDSGANVLTF.

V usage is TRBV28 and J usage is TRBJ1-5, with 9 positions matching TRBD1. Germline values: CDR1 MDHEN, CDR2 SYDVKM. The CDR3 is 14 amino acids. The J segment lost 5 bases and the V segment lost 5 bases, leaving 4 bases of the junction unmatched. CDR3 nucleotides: TGTGCCAGCAGTCCCGGGACAGGGTATCAGCCCCAGCATTTT. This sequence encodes CASSPGTGYQPQHF.